The 29 T cell receptor beta chains below come from one sample, sequenced in a study of blood T cell repertoires in COVID-19. Clones were sequenced by immunoSEQ multiplex PCR, and TCRdb holds only the in-frame ones, with some missing. The profile shows tens of thousands of clones, roughly 85% of them singletons. The sample was peripheral blood. All receptors derive from a man in his 60s with active or convalescent COVID-19.

V gene TRBV2 combines with J gene TRBJ2-3; 12 positions agree with TRBD2. CDR1 and CDR2 from the germline V gene are SNHLY and FYNNEI. J lost 3 bases, V lost 6 bases, and 4 bases had no gene match. This CDR3 has 15 residues. CDR3 sequence reads: CASRTGTSGTDTQYF. Here the CDR3 DNA reads TGTGCCAGCAGGACCGGGACTAGCGGGACAGATACGCAGTATTTT. Full variable domain (outside the CDR3, taken from reference TRBV2 and TRBJ2-3): EPEVTQTPSHQVTQMGQEVILRCVPISNHLYFYWYRQILGQKVEFLVSFYNNEISEKSEIFDDQFSVERPDGSNFTLKIRSTKLEDSAMYFCASRTGTSGTDTQYFGPGTRLTVL.

The V and J genes are TRBV30 and TRBJ2-6, with D uncertain. Trimming took off 6 bases at V and 4 bases at J, with 10 bases between the two ends. Germline V gives CDR1 GTSNPN, CDR2 SVGIG (reference sequence). The CDR3 is made up of 13 amino acids. The CDR3: CACDFSGANVLTF. CDR3 sequence (DNA): TGTGCCTGTGACTTTTCCGGGGCCAACGTCCTGACTTTC.

The V call is TRBV5-1, the J call TRBJ2-7; D remains ambiguous. The CDR3 consists of 12 residues. The germline gives CDR1 SGHRS, CDR2 YFSETQ. V gave up 1 base and J gave up 5 bases, with 7 bases separating them. CDR3 sequence (DNA): TGCGCCAGCAGCTTGTATGGCAACGAGCAGTACTTC. Translating gives CASSLYGNEQYF.

The V call is TRBV3-1 (or the pseudogene TRBV3-2), the J call TRBJ2-1; D is ambiguous. The V and J ends lost 0 bases and 8 bases respectively, with 11 bases between them. The CDR3 runs to 14 residues. Germline CDR1 is LGHDT and CDR2 is YNNKEL (reference sequence). CDR3 bases: TGTGCCAGCAGCCAAGACGTAGTGAGGTATGAGCAGTTCTTC. As protein: CASSQDVVRYEQFF.

This sequence joins TRBV27 and TRBJ1-2, with 9 bases matching TRBD1. The CDR3 has 14 residues. The V gene end was trimmed by 7 bases and the J gene end by 3 bases; junction bases not matched to a gene: 6. CDR1 and CDR2 (germline): MNHEY, SMNVEV (reference sequence). The CDR3 spells CASKHDRGDYGYTF. In DNA, the CDR3 is TGTGCCAGCAAACATGACAGGGGGGACTATGGCTACACCTTC.

The chain combines TRBV7-8 with TRBJ2-1, with 7 bases aligning to TRBD2. Germline lookup yields CDR1 SGHVS and CDR2 FQNEAQ. This CDR3 region has 16 residues. V dropped 5 bases and J dropped 0; count of bases not matched to a gene: 7. The CDR3 DNA reads as TGTGCCAGCAGCCGAGCAGGGACTATCTCCTACAATGAGCAGTTCTTC. Its protein product is CASSRAGTISYNEQFF.

The rearrangement joins TRBV10-1 to TRBJ2-3, with 11 bases fitting TRBD2. CDR1 WNHNN and CDR2 SYGVQD come from the germline V gene (reference sequence). CDR3 length equals 19 residues. V lost 3 bases, J lost 1 base, and 12 bases stayed unmatched. The CDR3 is CASSDLRAPSGGCTDTQYF. The CDR3 bases are TGCGCCAGCAGTGACCTCAGAGCTCCTAGCGGGGGGTGCACAGATACGCAGTATTTT.

This chain connects TRBV19 to TRBJ2-2; the match to TRBD2 covers 13 bases. CDR1 and CDR2 (germline): LNHDA, SQIVND (reference sequence). Trimming took 7 bases from V and 4 from J; bases not matched to a gene: 3. The CDR3 length is 15 residues. CDR3 coding DNA: TGTGCCAGTACCCGGACTAGCGGGGGCACCGGGGAGCTGTTTTTT. Its protein is CASTRTSGGTGELFF.

Turning to this clone: Different DNA sequences within this sample yield the same CDR3. The chain links TRBV7-2 to TRBJ1-2; no clear D gene. Germline V gene sequence: CDR1 SGHTA, CDR2 FQGNSA. The CDR3 extends over 13 amino acids. V lost 0 bases, J lost 4 bases, and 6 bases lay in between. The CDR3: CASSLARGYGYTF. Here the CDR3 DNA reads TGTGCCAGCAGCTTAGCGCGCGGCTATGGCTACACCTTC.

This chain uses TRBV19 with TRBJ1-2; D possibly corresponds to TRBD1 (5 bases). Germline CDR1 is LNHDA and CDR2 is SQIVND (reference sequence). The CDR3 runs 14 residues. Trimming removed 3 bases at V and 4 bases at J, with 12 bases between. The CDR3 loop reads CASSIRGTGYGYTF. CDR3 nucleotides: TGTGCCAGTAGTATCCGGGGGACGGGCTATGGCTACACCTTC.

J is TRBJ1-2 and V is TRBV4-1; D is uncertain. Germline CDR1 reads MGHRA; CDR2 reads YSYEKL. Trimming took off 0 bases at V and 0 bases at J, with 8 bases between the two ends. CDR3 size: 15 residues. The CDR3 DNA reads TGCGCCAGCAGCCAAGAAATGGCCGCTAACTATGGCTACACCTTC. Translated, it gives CASSQEMAANYGYTF.

This clone was found a few times. This chain links TRBV27 with TRBJ1-2, with 10 bases matching TRBD1. The CDR3 extends over 13 amino acids. V trimming: 6 bases; J trimming: 4 bases; junction bases outside the gene matches: 2. The V gene's germline CDR1 is MNHEY and CDR2 SMNVEV (reference sequence). The CDR3 nucleotides read TGTGCCAGCAGCCGACAGGGGGCCTATGGCTACACCTTC. Translation: CASSRQGAYGYTF.

A few counts support this clone. The chain couples TRBV7-2 to TRBJ1-2; no clear D gene. The ends were cut back, 0 bases at V and 4 bases at J, with 6 bases in the middle. The CDR3 covers 13 residues. Germline CDR1 SGHTA, CDR2 FQGNSA. For the CDR3, the DNA is TGTGCCAGCAGCTTAGCCGAGGGCTATGGCTACACCTTC. Protein product: CASSLAEGYGYTF.

The rearrangement uses TRBV7-6 and TRBJ1-1, with TRBD1 matching 8 bases. Germline values: CDR1 SGHVS, CDR2 FNYEAQ. J was trimmed by 1 base and V by 5 bases; bases with no gene match: 3. This CDR3 is 14 amino acids long. CDR3 coding DNA: TGTGCCAGCAGCATTGGACAGGGGAACACTGAAGCTTTCTTT. It is translated as CASSIGQGNTEAFF.

This chain joins TRBV5-1 and TRBJ1-5, with 12 bases lining up with TRBD1. V dropped 2 bases and J dropped 7; count of bases not matched to a gene: 10. The CDR3 has 17 amino acids. From germline, CDR1 is SGHRS and CDR2 YFSETQ. CDR3 nucleotides: TGCGCCAGCAGCTTAAATCCGGGGACAGGGGGCGGACAGCCCCAGCATTTT. It translates to CASSLNPGTGGGQPQHF.

This rearrangement joins TRBV3-1 (or the pseudogene TRBV3-2) to TRBJ2-1, with D possibly TRBD2 on 5 matching bases. CDR3 size: 18 residues. The germline CDR1 and CDR2 sequences are LGHDT and YNNKEL (reference sequence). The V and J ends lost 0 bases and 4 bases respectively, with 19 bases between them. CDR3 amino acids: CASSQDGRPGKVYNEQFF. The CDR3 nucleotides are TGTGCCAGCAGCCAAGATGGTAGGCCGGGGAAAGTTTACAATGAGCAGTTCTTC.

This clone came up once. The rearrangement uses TRBV5-1 and TRBJ2-3; 11 bases are shared with TRBD2. The CDR3 covers 17 residues. J was trimmed by 0 bases and V by 4 bases; bases with no gene match: 7. The germline V gene has CDR1 SGHRS and CDR2 YFSETQ. Here the CDR3 reads CASSATSGGPSTDTQYF. The CDR3 bases are TGCGCCAGCAGCGCCACTAGCGGGGGCCCTAGCACAGATACGCAGTATTTT.

The rearrangement uses TRBV7-2 and TRBJ2-6, with 10 bases identical to TRBD1. The length of the CDR3 is 17 residues. The trim removed 6 bases at V and 3 bases at J, leaving 8 bases unmatched. CDR1 and CDR2 from the germline V gene are SGHTA and FQGNSA. The CDR3 DNA is TGTGCCAGCAGACCGGGACAGGGGCAGTTTGGGGCCAACGTCCTGACTTTC. It is translated as CASRPGQGQFGANVLTF. Supplemented by reference TRBV7-2 and TRBJ2-6, the full variable domain reads GAGVSQSPSNKVTEKGKDVELRCDPISGHTALYWYRQSLGQGLEFLIYFQGNSAPDKSGLPSDRFSAERTGGSVSTLTIQRTQQEDSAVYLCASRPGQGQFGANVLTFGAGSRLTVL.

CDR3 amino acids: CASKGGGSTDTQYF. DNA for the CDR3: TGTGCCAGCAAGGGCGGGGGGAGCACAGATACGCAGTATTTT. The genes are TRBV7-8 and TRBJ2-3; TRBD2 aligns across 8 bases. The germline V gene encodes CDR1 SGHVS and CDR2 FQNEAQ. Trimming at V came to 7 bases and at J to 0 bases, leaving 3 bases not matched to a gene. The CDR3 totals 14 residues.

This chain joins TRBV4-1 and TRBJ1-2; 11 nucleotides match TRBD1. Germline loops: CDR1 MGHRA, CDR2 YSYEKL. The CDR3 contains 15 residues. With V trimmed by 4 bases and J by 5 bases, 6 bases remained unmatched. CDR3 residues: CASSPGQGARYGYTF. The CDR3 DNA reads as TGCGCCAGCAGCCCCGGACAGGGGGCCCGGTATGGCTACACCTTC.

This chain connects TRBV24-1 to TRBJ2-1, with D tentatively TRBD2 (5 bases). The CDR3 covers 14 residues. Germline V gene sequence: CDR1 KGHDR, CDR2 SFDVKD. Trimming shortened V by 3 bases and J by 7 bases, and 12 bases separated the two germline ends. Written as DNA, the CDR3 is TGTGCCACCAGTGATCTTACTAGTTCGAATGAGCAGTTCTTC. This translates into CATSDLTSSNEQFF.

The V and J genes are TRBV9 and TRBJ1-5; TRBD1 might be the D (5 bases). The CDR3 contains 15 residues. Germline CDR1 reads SGDLS; CDR2 reads YYNGEE. The V gene lost 3 bases and the J gene lost 7 bases, with 17 bases spanning the gap. This CDR3 is CASSAGGAGDQPQHF. The CDR3 coding sequence is TGTGCCAGCAGCGCAGGTGGGGCGGGGGACCAGCCCCAGCATTTT.

This rearrangement joins TRBV24-1 to TRBJ2-5; TRBD2 might be the D (5 bases). V was pared by 0 bases and J by 7 bases, with 11 bases between. The CDR3 loop spans 14 amino acids. From germline, CDR1 is KGHDR and CDR2 SFDVKD. CDR3 region: CATSDLTGDGTQYF. The CDR3 region has the DNA TGTGCCACCAGTGATTTGACCGGGGATGGGACCCAGTACTTC.

The chain carries TRBV11-2 and TRBJ1-2, with 11 bases aligning to TRBD1. CDR3 size: 19 residues. V lost 4 bases to trimming and J lost 3 bases; unmatched junction nucleotides: 16. Germline lookup yields CDR1 SGHAT and CDR2 FQNNGV. For the CDR3, the DNA is TGTGCCAGCAGCTCTCCGCGGACAGGGGGCCTAAGGTCGGACTATGGCTACACCTTC. Its translation is CASSSPRTGGLRSDYGYTF.

V usage is TRBV4-3 and J usage is TRBJ1-5; D possibly corresponds to TRBD1 (5 bases). Germline V lookup: CDR1 LGHNA, CDR2 YSLEER. V was clipped by 0 bases and J by 3 bases, with 9 bases between them. The CDR3 contains 15 residues. The CDR3: CASSQEDSPNQPQHF. The DNA for the CDR3 is TGCGCCAGCAGCCAAGAAGACAGTCCCAATCAGCCCCAGCATTTT.

The rearrangement joins TRBV7-2 to TRBJ2-7; D is ambiguous. Per germline, CDR1 SGHTA and CDR2 FQGNSA. V was trimmed by 1 base and J by 0 bases, leaving 7 bases between them. The CDR3 has 14 residues. CDR3 protein: CASSLDRSSYEQYF. The CDR3 region has the DNA TGTGCCAGCAGCTTAGACCGGAGCTCCTACGAGCAGTACTTC.

This CDR3 reads CASSVHPGETQYF. The CDR3 DNA follows: TGTGCCAGCAGCGTACACCCCGGGGAGACCCAGTACTTC. This chain joins TRBV9 and TRBJ2-5, with D uncertain. In germline, CDR1 is SGDLS, CDR2 YYNGEE. The CDR3 consists of 13 residues. V lost 1 base to trimming and J lost 5 bases, with 9 bases between them. The full variable domain, completed using reference TRBV9 and TRBJ2-5, is DSGVTQTPKHLITATGQRVTLRCSPRSGDLSVYWYQQSLDQGLQFLIQYYNGEERAKGNILERFSAQQFPDLHSELNLSSLELGDSALYFCASSVHPGETQYFGPGTRLLVL.

V is TRBV2 and J is TRBJ2-7; D is ambiguous. The CDR3 extends over 15 amino acids. From germline, CDR1 is SNHLY and CDR2 FYNNEI. V lost 1 base to trimming and J lost 2 bases, with 12 bases between them. In DNA form, the CDR3 reads TGTGCCAGCAGTGAAGGGCAGGTGATAACCTACGAGCAGTACTTC. Amino acid sequence: CASSEGQVITYEQYF.

The chain carries TRBV28 and TRBJ2-1; TRBD2 matches 8 bases. The CDR3 spans 16 residues. After removal of 4 bases from V and 9 bases from J, the junction contained 14 bases not matched to a gene. CDR1 and CDR2 from the germline V gene are MDHEN and SYDVKM. As DNA, the CDR3 is TGTGCCAGCAGTTCAACCTTACTAGCGGTGGGGGGTGAGCAGTTCTTC. Translated: CASSSTLLAVGGEQFF.